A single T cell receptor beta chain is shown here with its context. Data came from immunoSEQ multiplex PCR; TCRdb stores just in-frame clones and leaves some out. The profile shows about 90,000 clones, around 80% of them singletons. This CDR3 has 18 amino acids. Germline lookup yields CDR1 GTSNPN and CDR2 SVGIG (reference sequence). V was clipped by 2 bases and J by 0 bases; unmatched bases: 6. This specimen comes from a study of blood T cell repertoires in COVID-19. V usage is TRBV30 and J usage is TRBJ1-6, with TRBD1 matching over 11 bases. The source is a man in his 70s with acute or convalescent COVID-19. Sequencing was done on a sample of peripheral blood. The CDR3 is CAWSIPGTGGSYNSPLHF. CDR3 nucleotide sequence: TGTGCCTGGAGTATCCCCGGGACAGGGGGCTCCTATAATTCACCCCTCCACTTT.